What follows describes a single T cell receptor (beta chain). The antigen remains unidentified. The data were taken from a study of human T cells and chemical hapten exposure. In the study overall: Small pooled library volume differences mainly caused per-sample TCR yield variation.

V was clipped by 5 bases and J by 0 bases, with 14 bases between them. Germline V lookup: CDR1 SGHKS, CDR2 YYEKEE (reference sequence). This CDR3 has 15 residues. The time point denotes: healthy volunteer bleed at 6 weeks. Total RNA was extracted from unfractionated whole blood. The library tagged each cDNA molecule with unique molecular identifiers. TCRdb recomputed calls from the RACE reads with MiXCR, one row per CDR3 protein. Of about 45,000 distinct CDR3 sequences in the sample, 3% to 4.5% were seen once. Findings and limits, study-wide: TCRs above 1 in 1000 frequency stayed constant with DPC sensitization.

Sequencing used whole blood. The TCR was taken from a human donor in good health. Some clones in this sample may be carry-over from other donors' samples. V usage is TRBV5-5 and J usage is TRBJ1-1, with TRBD1 as a possible D gene (6 bases). DNA for the CDR3: TGTGCCAGCAGTCAGACAGGAACTATGAACACTGAAGCTTTCTTT. Amino acids: CASSQTGTMNTEAFF.